The rows below give T cell receptor beta chains drawn from one sample of a study of T cell repertoires in aging, cancer and after chemotherapy. TCRdb independently ran MiXCR on the multiplex PCR reads; one entry per CDR3 protein. The sample comprises approximately 11,000 distinct CDR3 sequences, under 45% of which are singletons, and 1.5% to 2% rests with the top ten. The sample was blood. The receptor source for this set is a human donor in good health. Both conserved end residues are trimmed from each CDR3. A D gene is named only where the DNA matches it firmly.

D gene	V gene	J gene	CDR3 protein
TRBD1	TRBV10-3	TRBJ1-2	AIRGQGLGYT
-	TRBV6-5	TRBJ1-5	ASSYSRVGQPQH
-	TRBV6-5	TRBJ1-2	ASSYSGRAGGYT
-	TRBV19	TRBJ1-6	ASSIKGRGKGRGSPLH
-	TRBV30	TRBJ1-1	AWADSKTEAF
-	TRBV18	TRBJ1-2	ASSPPPRTPEGGYT
-	TRBV29-1	TRBJ1-2	SVEGSGAHFYGYT
TRBD1	TRBV6-4	TRBJ1-5	ASTQGQGNQPQH
-	TRBV12-3/TRBV12-4	TRBJ1-1	ASSLGLNTEAF
-	TRBV27	TRBJ2-6	ASSLGWGSGANVLT
-	TRBV7-3	TRBJ1-1	ASSFQGGAEAF
-	TRBV30	TRBJ1-2	AWRETGSYYGYT
TRBD1	TRBV6-6	TRBJ1-6	ASSLTGEGSPLH
-	TRBV6-6	TRBJ1-2	ASTNAPLRGRNYGYT
-	TRBV5-1	TRBJ2-2	ASSQGALTGGELF
TRBD1	TRBV7-3	TRBJ2-6	ASSRTRTGGANVLT
-	TRBV20-1	TRBJ2-1	SAALRRGSYNEQF
TRBD2	TRBV7-3	TRBJ2-3	ASSLGTRIGTDTQY
TRBD1	TRBV11-2	TRBJ2-5	ASSPGPHRGLETQY
-	TRBV5-4	TRBJ1-5	ASSLEFELLSNQPQH
-	TRBV7-9	TRBJ1-1	ASSSPGPTTEAF
TRBD1	TRBV7-2	TRBJ1-2	ASSSTTGSLRGYT
-	TRBV4-1	TRBJ1-1	ASSRGGGDTEAF
-	TRBV5-6	TRBJ1-2	ASSQWIRGSYGYT
-	TRBV20-1	TRBJ2-7	SATATSYEQY
-	TRBV20-1	TRBJ2-3	SAQTVGRTDTQY
-	TRBV6-5	TRBJ1-6	ASSYRGSPLH
TRBD1	TRBV30	TRBJ1-4	AWSAGGYNEKLF
-	TRBV20-1	TRBJ1-5	SATHRVSNQPQH
-	TRBV27	TRBJ2-1	ASSLGLSSYNEQF
-	TRBV6-5	TRBJ1-5	ASSYEPRAPQH
TRBD1	TRBV7-2	TRBJ2-2	ASSQGTGGKTGELF
TRBD1	TRBV29-1	TRBJ1-3	SIRQGSGNTIY
-	TRBV6-5	TRBJ1-1	ASTQGGDTEAF
-	TRBV6-2/TRBV6-3	TRBJ2-1	ASRPTSGRSYNEQF
-	TRBV19	TRBJ1-3	ASTPRDVSSGNTIY
-	TRBV6-5	TRBJ2-5	ASSEWEETQY
-	TRBV7-2	TRBJ2-5	ASSQEGLYETQY
-	TRBV7-9	TRBJ1-1	ASSLVPANTEAF
-	TRBV11-2	TRBJ2-7	ASSLGTTKPY